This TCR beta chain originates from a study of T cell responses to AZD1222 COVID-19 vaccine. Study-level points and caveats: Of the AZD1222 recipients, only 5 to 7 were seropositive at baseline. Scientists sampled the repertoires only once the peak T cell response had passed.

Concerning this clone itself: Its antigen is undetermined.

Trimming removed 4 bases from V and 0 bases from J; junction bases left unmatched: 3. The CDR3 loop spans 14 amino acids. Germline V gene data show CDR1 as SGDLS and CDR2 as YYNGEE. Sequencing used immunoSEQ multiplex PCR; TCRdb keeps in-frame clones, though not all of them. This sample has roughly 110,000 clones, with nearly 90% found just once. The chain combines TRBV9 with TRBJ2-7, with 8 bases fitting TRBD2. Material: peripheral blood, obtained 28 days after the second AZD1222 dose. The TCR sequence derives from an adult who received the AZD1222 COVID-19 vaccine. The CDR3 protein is CASSPGTSSYEQYF. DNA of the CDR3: TGTGCCAGCAGCCCCGGGACTAGCTCCTACGAGCAGTACTTC.